The 7 T cell receptor beta chains below were found in one sample sequenced in a study of blood T cell repertoires in COVID-19. Sequencing was performed with immunoSEQ multiplex PCR; in TCRdb, only in-frame clones are kept and a portion is missing. The sample includes 310,000 or so clones, approximately 86% of them seen just once. Sequenced input: peripheral blood. These receptor sequences come from a woman between 50 and 59 years old who had recovered from COVID-19.

V is TRBV7-2 and J is TRBJ1-5; D is unresolved. CDR3 size: 15 residues. Germline V gene sequence: CDR1 SGHTA, CDR2 FQGNSA. V was clipped by 1 base and J by 0 bases, with 7 bases between them. CDR3 protein: CASSLGGNSNQPQHF. The CDR3 region has the DNA TGTGCCAGCAGCTTAGGAGGGAATAGCAATCAGCCCCAGCATTTT.

J is TRBJ2-3 and V is TRBV5-1; D possibly corresponds to TRBD1 (6 bases). The V and J ends lost 4 bases and 4 bases respectively, with 10 bases between them. This CDR3 has 13 amino acids. The germline V gene encodes CDR1 SGHRS and CDR2 YFSETQ. The CDR3 nucleotides are TGCGCCAGCAGCGGGGGCGGGTCAGATACGCAGTATTTT. Amino acids: CASSGGGSDTQYF.

CDR3 loop: CASSPRARVGNTEAFF. CDR3 sequence (DNA): TGTGCCAGTAGCCCCCGGGCCAGGGTTGGAAACACTGAAGCTTTCTTT. V and J are TRBV19 and TRBJ1-1; D is possibly TRBD1 (5 bases). Trimming pared 6 bases from V and 2 bases from J, leaving 19 bases between. The CDR3 spans 16 residues. Germline assignment: CDR1 LNHDA and CDR2 SQIVND (reference sequence).

The chain carries TRBV30 and TRBJ1-1; TRBD1 agrees at 12 bases. The CDR3 runs 15 residues. Per the germline V gene, CDR1 is GTSNPN and CDR2 is SVGIG (reference sequence). V lost 4 bases and J lost 5; bases outside the gene matches: 8. CDR3 in amino acids: CAWINRDRGRTEAFF. In DNA form, the CDR3 reads TGTGCCTGGATTAACCGGGACAGGGGGCGGACTGAAGCTTTCTTT.

The V and J genes are TRBV11-2 and TRBJ1-2; D is unclear. The CDR3 length is 12 residues. Trimming left V 0 bases short and J 8 bases short, with 7 bases between. Germline values: CDR1 SGHAT, CDR2 FQNNGV. CDR3 in DNA: TGTGCCAGCAGCTTAGAAGGTAGCGGCTACACCTTC. It specifies CASSLEGSGYTF.

This chain connects TRBV24-1 to TRBJ1-5, with 7 bases matching TRBD1. Germline trimming cut 5 bases from V and 4 bases from J; bases unmatched to any gene: 4. Germline CDR1 reads KGHDR; CDR2 reads SFDVKD. The CDR3 is made up of 14 amino acids. The CDR3 DNA is TGTGCCACCAGTGGACAGGGAAGGAATCAGCCCCAGCATTTT. It codes for CATSGQGRNQPQHF.

This chain links TRBV7-8 with TRBJ2-3, with D perhaps TRBD1 (6 bases). The germline gives CDR1 SGHVS, CDR2 FQNEAQ. V was shortened by 5 bases and J by 2 bases, with 14 bases between the two germline ends. The CDR3 totals 15 residues. This chain's CDR3 is CASSKTGLPTDTQYF. The CDR3 bases are TGTGCCAGCAGCAAAACAGGGCTCCCCACAGATACGCAGTATTTT. Full variable domain (remainder filled in from reference TRBV7-8 and TRBJ2-3): GAGVSQSPRYKVAKRGQDVALRCDPISGHVSLFWYQQALGQGPEFLTYFQNEAQLDKSGLPSDRFFAERPEGSVSTLKIQRTQQEDSAVYLCASSKTGLPTDTQYFGPGTRLTVL.